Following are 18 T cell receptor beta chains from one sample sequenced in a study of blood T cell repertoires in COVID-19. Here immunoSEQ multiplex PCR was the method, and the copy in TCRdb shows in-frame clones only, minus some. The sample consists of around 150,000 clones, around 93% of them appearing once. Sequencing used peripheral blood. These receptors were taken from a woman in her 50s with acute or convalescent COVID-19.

The CDR3 region has the DNA TGTGCCAGTACAGGGGGAGGTTATTCACCCCTCCACTTT. This gives the protein CASTGGGYSPLHF. This chain uses TRBV2 with TRBJ1-6; 8 bases are shared with TRBD1. V dropped 9 bases and J dropped 8; count of bases not matched to a gene: 6. The CDR3 is 13 amino acids. CDR1 SNHLY and CDR2 FYNNEI come from the germline V gene.

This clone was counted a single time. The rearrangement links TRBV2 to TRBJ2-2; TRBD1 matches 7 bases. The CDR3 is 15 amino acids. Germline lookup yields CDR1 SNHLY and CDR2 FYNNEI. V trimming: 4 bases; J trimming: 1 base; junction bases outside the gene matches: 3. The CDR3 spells CASSARTGNTGELFF. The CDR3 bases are TGTGCCAGCAGTGCCCGGACAGGGAACACCGGGGAGCTGTTTTTT.

The CDR3 reads CASSPPTSNEQFF. CDR3 nucleotides: TGTGCCAGCAGCCCACCAACTAGCAATGAGCAGTTCTTC. This chain links TRBV3-1 (or the pseudogene TRBV3-2) with TRBJ2-1, with a weak D call TRBD2 (5 bases). This CDR3 comprises 13 residues. Germline values: CDR1 LGHDT, CDR2 YNNKEL (reference sequence). V was shortened by 4 bases and J by 6 bases, with 10 bases between the two germline ends.

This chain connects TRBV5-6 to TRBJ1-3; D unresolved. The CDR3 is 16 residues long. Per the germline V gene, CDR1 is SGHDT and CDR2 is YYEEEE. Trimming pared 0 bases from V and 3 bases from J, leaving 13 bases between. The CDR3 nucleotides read TGTGCCAGCAGCTTGGCTGAGGCCAAGATTGGAAACACCATATATTTT. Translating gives CASSLAEAKIGNTIYF.

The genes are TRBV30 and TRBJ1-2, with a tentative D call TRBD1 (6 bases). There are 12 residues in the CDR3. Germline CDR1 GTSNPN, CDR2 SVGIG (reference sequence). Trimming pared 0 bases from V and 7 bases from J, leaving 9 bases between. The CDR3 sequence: CAWSVGTPGYTF. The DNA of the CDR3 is TGTGCCTGGAGTGTAGGGACACCTGGCTACACCTTC.

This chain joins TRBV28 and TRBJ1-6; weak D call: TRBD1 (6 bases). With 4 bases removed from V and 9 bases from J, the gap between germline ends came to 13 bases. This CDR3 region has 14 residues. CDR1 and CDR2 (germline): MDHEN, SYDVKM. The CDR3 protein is CASSSDRLSSPLHF. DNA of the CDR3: TGTGCCAGCAGTTCAGACAGGCTAAGTTCACCCCTCCACTTT.

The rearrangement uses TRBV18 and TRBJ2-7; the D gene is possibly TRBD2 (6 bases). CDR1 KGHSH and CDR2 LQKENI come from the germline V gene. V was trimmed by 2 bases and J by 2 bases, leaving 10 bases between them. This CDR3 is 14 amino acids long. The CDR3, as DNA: TGTGCCAGCTCACCAAACTCGGGGGCCTACGAGCAGTACTTC. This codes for CASSPNSGAYEQYF. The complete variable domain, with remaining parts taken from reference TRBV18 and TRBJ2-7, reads NAGVMQNPRHLVRRRGQEARLRCSPMKGHSHVYWYRQLPEEGLKFMVYLQKENIIDESGMPKERFSAEFPKEGPSILRIQQVVRGDSAAYFCASSPNSGAYEQYFGPGTRLTVT.

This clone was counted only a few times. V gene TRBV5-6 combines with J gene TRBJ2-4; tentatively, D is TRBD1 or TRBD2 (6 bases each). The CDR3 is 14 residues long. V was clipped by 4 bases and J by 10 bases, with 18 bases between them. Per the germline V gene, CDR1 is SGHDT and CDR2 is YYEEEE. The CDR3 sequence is CASSVGGQGIIQYF. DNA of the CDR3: TGTGCCAGCAGCGTGGGGGGCCAGGGGATTATTCAGTACTTC. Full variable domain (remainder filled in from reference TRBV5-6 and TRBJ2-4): DAGVTQSPTHLIKTRGQQVTLRCSPKSGHDTVSWYQQALGQGPQFIFQYYEEEERQRGNFPDRFSGHQFPNYSSELNVNALLLGDSALYLCASSVGGQGIIQYFGAGTRLSVL.

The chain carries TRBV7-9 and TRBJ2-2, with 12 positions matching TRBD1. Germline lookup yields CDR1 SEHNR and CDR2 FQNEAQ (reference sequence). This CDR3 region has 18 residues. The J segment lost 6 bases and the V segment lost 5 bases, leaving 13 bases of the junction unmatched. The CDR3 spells CASSPGQGALMGSGELFF. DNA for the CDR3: TGTGCCAGCAGCCCGGGACAGGGGGCGCTGATGGGATCCGGGGAGCTGTTTTTT. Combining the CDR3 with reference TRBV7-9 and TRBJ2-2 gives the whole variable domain DTGVSQNPRHKITKRGQNVTFRCDPISEHNRLYWYRQTLGQGPEFLTYFQNEAQLEKSRLLSDRFSAERPKGSFSTLEIQRTEQGDSAMYLCASSPGQGALMGSGELFFGEGSRLTVL.

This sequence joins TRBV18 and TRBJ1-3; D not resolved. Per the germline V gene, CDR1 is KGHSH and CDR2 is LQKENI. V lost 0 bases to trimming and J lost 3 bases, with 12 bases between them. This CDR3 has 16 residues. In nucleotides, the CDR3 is TGTGCCAGCTCACCACCGCGGGATTTCGTTGGAAACACCATATATTTT. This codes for CASSPPRDFVGNTIYF.

The CDR3 protein is CASSQTIAGGGEQYF. The CDR3 DNA follows: TGTGCCAGCAGCCAAACTATAGCGGGAGGTGGCGAGCAGTACTTC. J is TRBJ2-7 and V is TRBV3-1 (or the pseudogene TRBV3-2); 10 bases agree with TRBD2. CDR3 size: 15 residues. The trim removed 2 bases at V and 6 bases at J, leaving 7 bases unmatched. Per the germline V gene, CDR1 is LGHDT and CDR2 is YNNKEL (reference sequence).

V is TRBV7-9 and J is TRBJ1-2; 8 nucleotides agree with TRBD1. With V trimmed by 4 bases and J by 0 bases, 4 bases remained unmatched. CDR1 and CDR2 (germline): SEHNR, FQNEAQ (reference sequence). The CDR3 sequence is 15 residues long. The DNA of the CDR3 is TGTGCCAGCAGCTCCGACAGGGGAGCTAACTATGGCTACACCTTC. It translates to CASSSDRGANYGYTF.

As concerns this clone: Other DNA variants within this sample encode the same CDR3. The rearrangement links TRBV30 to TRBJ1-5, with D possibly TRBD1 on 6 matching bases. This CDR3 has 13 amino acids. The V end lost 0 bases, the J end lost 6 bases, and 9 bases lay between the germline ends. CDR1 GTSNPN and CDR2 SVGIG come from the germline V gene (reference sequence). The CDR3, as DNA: TGTGCCTGGAGTGTTCAAGGGGGTCAGCCCCAGCATTTT. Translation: CAWSVQGGQPQHF.

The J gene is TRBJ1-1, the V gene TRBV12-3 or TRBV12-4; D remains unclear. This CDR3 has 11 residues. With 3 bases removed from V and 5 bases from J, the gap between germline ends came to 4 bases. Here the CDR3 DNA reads TGTGCCAGCAGTTTGAGTACTGAAGCTTTCTTT. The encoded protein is CASSLSTEAFF.

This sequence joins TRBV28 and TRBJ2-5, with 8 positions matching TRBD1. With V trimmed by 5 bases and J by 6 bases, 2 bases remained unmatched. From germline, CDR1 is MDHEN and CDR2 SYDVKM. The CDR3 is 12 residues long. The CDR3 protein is CASSQGAKTQYF. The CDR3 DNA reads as TGTGCCAGCAGTCAGGGGGCGAAGACCCAGTACTTC.

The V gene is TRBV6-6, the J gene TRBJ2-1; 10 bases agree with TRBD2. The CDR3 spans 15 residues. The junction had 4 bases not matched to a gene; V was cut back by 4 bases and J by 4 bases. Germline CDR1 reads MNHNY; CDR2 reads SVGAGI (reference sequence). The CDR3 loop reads CASSLLAGMYNEQFF. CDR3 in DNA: TGTGCCAGCAGTTTACTAGCGGGAATGTACAATGAGCAGTTCTTC.

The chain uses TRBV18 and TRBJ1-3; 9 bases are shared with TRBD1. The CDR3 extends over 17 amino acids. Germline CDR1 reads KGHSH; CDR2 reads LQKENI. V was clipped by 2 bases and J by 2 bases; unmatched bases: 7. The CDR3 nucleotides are TGTGCCAGCTCACCAACAGGGGGCTCTTCTGCTGGAAACACCATATATTTT. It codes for CASSPTGGSSAGNTIYF. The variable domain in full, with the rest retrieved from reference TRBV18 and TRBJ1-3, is NAGVMQNPRHLVRRRGQEARLRCSPMKGHSHVYWYRQLPEEGLKFMVYLQKENIIDESGMPKERFSAEFPKEGPSILRIQQVVRGDSAAYFCASSPTGGSSAGNTIYFGEGSWLTVV.

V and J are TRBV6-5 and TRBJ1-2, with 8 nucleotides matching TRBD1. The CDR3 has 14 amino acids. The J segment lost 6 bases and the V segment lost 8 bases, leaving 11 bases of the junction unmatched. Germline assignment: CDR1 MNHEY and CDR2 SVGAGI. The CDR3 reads CASGIDRGIHGYTF. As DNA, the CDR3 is TGTGCCAGCGGAATCGACAGGGGCATTCATGGCTACACCTTC.